Below, one T cell receptor (beta chain) is given with its context. The antigen is not known. It was with 60 Vbeta and 13 Jbeta primers that the PCR ran. TCRdb's table, derived via immunoSEQ multiplex PCR, lists solely in-frame clones and lacks some. The sample yields 130,000 to 150,000 clones, around four fifths seen once. The data originate from a study of cytomegalovirus exposure and HLA in healthy donors. The study, taken as a whole, reports: Immune exposure data for these donors was limited to CMV serostatus. In a later analysis, TCR beta V- and J-gene trimming was associated with a missense DCLRE1C variant. It was reported that the classifier diagnosed cytomegalovirus status with high specificity and sensitivity in both the original and validation cohorts.

Per the germline V gene, CDR1 is SGHTA and CDR2 is FQGTGA. This CDR3 has 15 residues. Unmatched junction bases numbered 9, after V lost 5 bases and J lost 4 bases. The clonotype was recovered from a boy between 2 and 15 years old in good health and CMV-seronegative. The V gene is TRBV7-3, the J gene TRBJ1-2; 8 positions match TRBD1. The sequenced material came from PBMCs. CDR3 loop: CASSLRTGSSYGYTF. For the CDR3, the DNA is TGTGCCAGCAGCCTCCGGACAGGGTCCTCCTATGGCTACACCTTC.